A single sample gave rise to the 20 T cell receptor beta chains below, sequenced in a study of OX40 agonist ivuxolimab in advanced cancers. Produced via immunoSEQ multiplex PCR; TCRdb's table is partial and in-frame only. The table has tens of thousands of clones, roughly 82% seen once. Sequencing was performed on CD4+ or CD8+ T cells sorted from blood, taken in a trial of the OX40 agonist ivuxolimab. The receptors were sampled from an adult with an advanced solid tumor such as melanoma, head and neck, liver or kidney cancer.

The chain joins TRBV5-5 to TRBJ1-2, with a weak D call TRBD1 (5 bases). The CDR3 length is 17 residues. Germline V gives CDR1 SGHKS, CDR2 YYEKEE (reference sequence). V gave up 0 bases and J gave up 2 bases, with 17 bases separating them. For the CDR3, the DNA is TGTGCCAGCAGCTTGGAGCTTTTCGGGGGACGGAACTATGGCTACACCTTC. This encodes CASSLELFGGRNYGYTF.

This clone is classed as medium-sized. The J gene is TRBJ2-3, the V gene TRBV6-1, with D unclear. The CDR3 extends over 18 amino acids. The germline gives CDR1 MNHNS, CDR2 SASEGT. V was trimmed by 2 bases and J by 4 bases, leaving 22 bases between them. The DNA of the CDR3 is TGTGCCAGCAGTGAACCCCTTGCTTTTGACGGGCCCCCAGATACGCAGTATTTT. The encoded protein is CASSEPLAFDGPPDTQYF.

In its sample, this clone was seen once. V is TRBV19 and J is TRBJ2-5; D is ambiguous. Deletions cut 5 bases from V and 4 bases from J, with 14 bases between. Germline assignment: CDR1 LNHDA and CDR2 SQIVND (reference sequence). The CDR3 has 14 residues. The CDR3 DNA reads as TGTGCCAGTAGTCTACTTCCCCCGTTAGAGACCCAGTACTTC. Translated: CASSLLPPLETQYF.

V gene TRBV7-9 combines with J gene TRBJ2-2, with unresolved D. Trimming took off 11 bases at V and 2 bases at J, with 9 bases between the two ends. Per germline, CDR1 SEHNR and CDR2 FQNEAQ (reference sequence). The CDR3 consists of 12 residues. As DNA, the CDR3 is TGTGCCGGCGAACTAAACACCGGGGAGCTGTTTTTT. Residues: CAGELNTGELFF.

This sequence joins TRBV6-5 and TRBJ2-7, with D perhaps given as TRBD1 or TRBD2 (5 bases each). CDR3 size: 11 residues. The germline gives CDR1 MNHEY, CDR2 SVGAGI. V was cut by 7 bases and J by 4 bases, with 8 bases left in between. The CDR3: CASIEGYEQYF. The CDR3 DNA reads TGTGCCAGCATTGAGGGGTACGAGCAGTACTTC.

This chain connects TRBV4-1 to TRBJ2-3; TRBD2 agrees at 9 bases. Germline trimming cut 0 bases from V and 4 bases from J; bases unmatched to any gene: 2. The CDR3 is 15 amino acids. Germline V gene lookup returns CDR1 MGHRA and CDR2 YSYEKL. CDR3: CASSQERGGPDTQYF. CDR3 DNA: TGCGCCAGCAGCCAAGAGCGGGGGGGCCCAGATACGCAGTATTTT.

This clone was counted only a few times. This chain connects TRBV7-3 to TRBJ2-7, with D unresolved. CDR1 is SGHTA, CDR2 FQGTGA, per germline. The CDR3 spans 11 residues. V was pared by 6 bases and J by 3 bases, with 6 bases between. CDR3 nucleotide sequence: TGTGCCAGCAGTGGAGTCTACGAGCAGTACTTC. Residues: CASSGVYEQYF. The full variable domain, with the rest looked up from reference TRBV7-3 and TRBJ2-7, is GAGVSQTPSNKVTEKGKYVELRCDPISGHTALYWYRQSLGQGPEFLIYFQGTGAADDSGLPNDRFFAVRPEGSVSTLKIQRTERGDSAVYLCASSGVYEQYFGPGTRLTVT.

In its sample, this clone ranks as medium-sized. CDR3 sequence (DNA): TGTGCCAGCAGTGGGCCCTCGGACAGGAGAAATAGCAATCAGCCCCAGCATTTT. This encodes CASSGPSDRRNSNQPQHF. The V and J genes are TRBV6-1 and TRBJ1-5, with TRBD1 matching over 7 bases. J gave up 0 bases and V 4 bases, and 12 bases lay outside the gene matches. Germline lookup yields CDR1 MNHNS and CDR2 SASEGT. This CDR3 has 18 amino acids.

The rearrangement links TRBV19 to TRBJ2-7, with D hard to call. The ends were cut back, 5 bases at V and 3 bases at J, with 20 bases in the middle. CDR3 length: 16 amino acids. The V gene's germline CDR1 is LNHDA and CDR2 SQIVND (reference sequence). CDR3 residues: CASSPTGRTPRYEQYF. The CDR3 DNA reads TGTGCCAGTAGTCCGACGGGCCGTACGCCTCGCTACGAGCAGTACTTC.

The chain uses TRBV7-6 and TRBJ2-7; 8 bases align to TRBD1. The V gene end was trimmed by 1 base and the J gene end by 2 bases; junction bases not matched to a gene: 13. Germline V gene sequence: CDR1 SGHVS, CDR2 FNYEAQ. The CDR3 is made up of 18 amino acids. The CDR3 here is CASSLDPPQGAKTYEQYF. CDR3 nucleotides: TGTGCCAGCAGCTTAGACCCACCCCAGGGGGCCAAAACCTACGAGCAGTACTTC.

The rearrangement links TRBV21-1 to TRBJ2-5; the table names TRBD2, a call not compared with the DNA. TRBV21-1 is deemed a pseudogene. CDR3 size: 14 residues. CDR3 loop: CASTRAGTQETQYF. The CDR3 DNA reads as TGTGCCAGCACCCGAGCGGGGACACAAGAGACCCAGTACTTC.

Worth noting for this clone: Other DNA sequences in the same sample also yield this CDR3. The rearrangement links TRBV6-1 to TRBJ1-1; no clear D. V dropped 3 bases and J dropped 1 base, with 15 bases sitting between them. The CDR3 length is 16 residues. Germline CDR1 and CDR2: MNHNS and SASEGT. In nucleotides, the CDR3 is TGTGCCAGCAGTGACGAAGGGTGGGTTGGGAACACTGAAGCTTTCTTT. This translates into CASSDEGWVGNTEAFF.

This chain connects TRBV27 to TRBJ2-7, with 11 bases fitting TRBD1. The CDR3 covers 16 residues. The junction had 10 bases not matched to a gene; V was cut back by 6 bases and J by 3 bases. CDR1 is MNHEY and CDR2 is SMNVEV in the germline V gene (reference sequence). The CDR3 DNA is TGTGCCAGCAGCCAGGGTAGCGGGACAGGGGGCTACGAGCAGTACTTC. Residues: CASSQGSGTGGYEQYF.

The chain joins TRBV5-8 to TRBJ1-1; possible D gene TRBD1, 5 bases. CDR1 is SGHTS and CDR2 is YDEGEE in the germline V gene. The CDR3 consists of 14 residues. Trimming removed 0 bases from V and 11 bases from J, with 17 bases in between. CDR3 nucleotide sequence: TGTGCCAGCAGCTTGGCTAGGGGACCTCTTACGGCTTTCTTT. Translated: CASSLARGPLTAFF.

This rearrangement joins TRBV7-6 to TRBJ1-1; 9 bases fit TRBD1. Germline V gene sequence: CDR1 SGHVS, CDR2 FNYEAQ. This CDR3 spans 14 amino acids. Trimming cost V 5 bases and J 7 bases; bases outside gene matches: 8. CDR3 DNA sequence: TGTGCCAGCAGCCCAGGGACAGGGAGGGTTGAAGCTTTCTTT. Translating it yields CASSPGTGRVEAFF.

This clone was seen only a few times. The gene calls are TRBV6-5 and TRBJ1-5; D is perhaps TRBD1 (5 bases). Germline CDR1 reads MNHEY; CDR2 reads SVGAGI. The CDR3 has 15 residues. V was trimmed by 4 bases and J by 1 base, leaving 11 bases between them. This chain's CDR3 is CASSSVGGSNQPQHF. CDR3 nucleotides: TGTGCCAGCAGTTCCGTGGGGGGGAGCAATCAGCCCCAGCATTTT.

V gene TRBV9 combines with J gene TRBJ2-5; D possibly uses TRBD1 or TRBD2 (5 bases each). Germline V CDR1 and CDR2: SGDLS, YYNGEE. The V gene lost 0 bases and the J gene lost 5 bases, with 14 bases spanning the gap. CDR3 length: 15 residues. The CDR3 sequence: CASSVGRVEGETQYF. CDR3 in DNA: TGTGCCAGCAGCGTAGGGCGGGTCGAGGGGGAGACCCAGTACTTC.

The table lists this clone with a few counts. At one end, the junction sequence differs from germline, possibly due to a read error. J is TRBJ2-2 and V is TRBV27; a possible D gene is TRBD2 (5 bases). This CDR3 has 14 residues. Germline V gene lookup returns CDR1 MNHEY and CDR2 SMNVEV (reference sequence). The CDR3 DNA reads as TGTGCCAGCAGTCTGGGCCTTGGGTTCCGGGGAGCTGTTTTT. Its translation: CASSLGLGFRGAVF.

The V call is TRBV2, the J call TRBJ2-7; 9 bases are a match to TRBD2. J was trimmed by 0 bases and V by 6 bases; bases with no gene match: 12. Germline values: CDR1 SNHLY, CDR2 FYNNEI. The CDR3 is 17 residues long. CDR3 sequence (DNA): TGTGCCAGCAGCGGGACTTCTAGCGGGGCCAGCTCCTACGAGCAGTACTTC. This translates into CASSGTSSGASSYEQYF.

This clone was observed a few times. The chain couples TRBV5-8 to TRBJ1-1; D possibly corresponds to TRBD1 (6 bases). The CDR3 spans 13 residues. Between the trimmed V and J ends, which lost 3 bases and 6 bases, there was a span of 12 bases. Germline CDR1 SGHTS, CDR2 YDEGEE. CDR3 nucleotides: TGTGCCAGCAGCTACGGGGGGCAGGCTGAAGCTTTCTTT. This sequence encodes CASSYGGQAEAFF.